The present TCR beta chain was sequenced within a study of blood T cells in healthy people across ages. Study outcomes and limitations: The fall in TCR beta diversity per million T cells was roughly linear with age. Greater diversity and more naive CD4+ cells were seen in long-lived donors than in aged donors.

V dropped 6 bases and J dropped 0 bases, with 8 bases sitting between them. The CDR3 is 14 amino acids. The germline V gene encodes CDR1 MNHEY and CDR2 SVGAGI. The amount of total RNA extracted per sample was at least 6 micrograms. To note about this clonotype: The antigen remains unidentified.

The authors ran a second PCR of roughly 6 to 12 cycles using a sample-barcoded 5' primer and a J-beta primer mix. Each sample yielded at least 2.5 million CDR3-containing paired-end reads. MiXCR, applied by TCRdb to the 5' RACE reads, yields one record per CDR3 protein. This sample carries 700,000 to 950,000 distinct CDR3 sequences, about three fifths of them seen once, and the ten largest clones take roughly 20%. J is TRBJ1-4 and V is TRBV6-5; D is ambiguous. The source is a man under 40 in good health. Specimen: blood. The CDR3 loop is CASSGRPTNEKLFF. The CDR3 DNA is TGTGCCAGCAGCGGACGGCCAACTAATGAAAAACTGTTTTTT.